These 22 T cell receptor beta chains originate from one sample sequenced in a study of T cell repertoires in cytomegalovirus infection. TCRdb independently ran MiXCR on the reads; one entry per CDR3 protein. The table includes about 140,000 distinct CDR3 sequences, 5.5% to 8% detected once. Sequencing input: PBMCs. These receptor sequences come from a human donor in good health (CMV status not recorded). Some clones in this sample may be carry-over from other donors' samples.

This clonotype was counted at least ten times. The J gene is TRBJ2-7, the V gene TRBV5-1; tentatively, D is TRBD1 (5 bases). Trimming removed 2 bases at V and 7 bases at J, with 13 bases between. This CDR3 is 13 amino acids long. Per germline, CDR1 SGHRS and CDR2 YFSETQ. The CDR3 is CASSFKGDGEQYF. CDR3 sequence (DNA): TGCGCCAGCAGCTTCAAAGGGGATGGGGAGCAGTACTTC.

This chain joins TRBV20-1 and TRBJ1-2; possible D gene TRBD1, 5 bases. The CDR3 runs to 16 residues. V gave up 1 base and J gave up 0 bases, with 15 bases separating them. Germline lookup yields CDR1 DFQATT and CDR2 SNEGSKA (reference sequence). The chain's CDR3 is CSARAGSWIPNYGYTF. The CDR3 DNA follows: TGCAGTGCTAGAGCAGGGTCCTGGATACCTAACTATGGCTACACCTTC.

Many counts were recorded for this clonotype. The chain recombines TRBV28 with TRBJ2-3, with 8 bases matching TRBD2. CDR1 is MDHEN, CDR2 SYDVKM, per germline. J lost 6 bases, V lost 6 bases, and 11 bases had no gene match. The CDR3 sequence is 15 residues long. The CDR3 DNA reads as TGTGCCAGCAGCCACTCCCGGGGGGGAGGGGATACGCAGTATTTT. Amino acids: CASSHSRGGGDTQYF.

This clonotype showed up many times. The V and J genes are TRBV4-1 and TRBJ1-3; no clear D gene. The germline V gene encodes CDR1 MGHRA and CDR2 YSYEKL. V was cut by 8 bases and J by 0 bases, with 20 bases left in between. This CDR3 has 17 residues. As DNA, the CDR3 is TGCGCCAGCGGCGGAAAGGTCCCCCAGGCCTCTGGAAACACCATATATTTT. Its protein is CASGGKVPQASGNTIYF.

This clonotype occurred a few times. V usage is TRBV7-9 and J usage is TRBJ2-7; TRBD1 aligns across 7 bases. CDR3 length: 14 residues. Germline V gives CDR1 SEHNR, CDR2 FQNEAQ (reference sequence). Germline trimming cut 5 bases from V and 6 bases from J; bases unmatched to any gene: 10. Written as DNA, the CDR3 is TGTGCCAGCAGCAGACAGAGGACAGGCGGCGAGCAGTACTTC. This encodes CASSRQRTGGEQYF.

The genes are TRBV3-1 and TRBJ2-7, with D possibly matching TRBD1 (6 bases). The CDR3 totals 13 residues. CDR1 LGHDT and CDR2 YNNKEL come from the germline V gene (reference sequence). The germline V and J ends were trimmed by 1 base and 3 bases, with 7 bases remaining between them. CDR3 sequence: CASSQGGGYEQYF. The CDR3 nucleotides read TGTGCCAGCAGCCAAGGAGGGGGCTACGAGCAGTACTTC.

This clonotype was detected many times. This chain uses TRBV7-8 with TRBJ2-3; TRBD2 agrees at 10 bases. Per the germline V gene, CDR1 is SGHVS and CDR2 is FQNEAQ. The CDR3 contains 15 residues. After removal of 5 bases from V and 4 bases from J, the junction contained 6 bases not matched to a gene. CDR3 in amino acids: CASSPASGGPDTQYF. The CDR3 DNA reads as TGTGCCAGCAGCCCCGCTAGCGGGGGCCCAGATACGCAGTATTTT.

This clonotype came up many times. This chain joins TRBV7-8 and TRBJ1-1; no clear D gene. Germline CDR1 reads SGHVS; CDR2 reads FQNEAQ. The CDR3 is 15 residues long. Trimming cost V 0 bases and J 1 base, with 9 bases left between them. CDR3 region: CASSLAYSRNTEAFF. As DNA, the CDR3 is TGTGCCAGCAGCTTAGCTTATTCGAGGAACACTGAAGCTTTCTTT.

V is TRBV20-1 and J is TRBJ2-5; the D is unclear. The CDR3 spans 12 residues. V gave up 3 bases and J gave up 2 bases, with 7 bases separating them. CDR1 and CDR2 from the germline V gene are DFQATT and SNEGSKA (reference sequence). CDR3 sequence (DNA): TGCAGTGCTAGTGTGGGACAAGAGACCCAGTACTTC. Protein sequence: CSASVGQETQYF.

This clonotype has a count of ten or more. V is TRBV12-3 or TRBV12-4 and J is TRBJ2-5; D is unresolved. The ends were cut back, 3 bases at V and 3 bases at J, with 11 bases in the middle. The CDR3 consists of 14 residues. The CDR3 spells CASSFPQSKETQYF. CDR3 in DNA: TGTGCCAGCAGTTTTCCCCAGAGCAAAGAGACCCAGTACTTC.

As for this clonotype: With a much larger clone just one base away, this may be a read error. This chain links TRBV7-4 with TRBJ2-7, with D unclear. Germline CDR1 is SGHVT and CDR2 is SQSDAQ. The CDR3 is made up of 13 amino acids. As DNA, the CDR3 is TGTGCCACCCCCGGAAAGGGCAGGTACGAGCGGTACTTC. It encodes CATPGKGRYERYF. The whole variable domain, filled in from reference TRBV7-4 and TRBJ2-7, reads GAGVSQSPRYKVAKRGRDVALRCDSISGHVTLYWYRQTLGQGSEVLTYSQSDAQRDKSGRPSGRFSAERPERSVSTLKIQRTEQGDSAVYLCATPGKGRYERYFGPGTRLTVT.

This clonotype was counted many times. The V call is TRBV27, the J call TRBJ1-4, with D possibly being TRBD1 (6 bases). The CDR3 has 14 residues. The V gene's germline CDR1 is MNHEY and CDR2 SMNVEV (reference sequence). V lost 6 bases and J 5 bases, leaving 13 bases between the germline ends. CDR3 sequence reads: CASSGQMKNEKLFF. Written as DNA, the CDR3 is TGTGCCAGCAGCGGACAGATGAAGAATGAAAAACTGTTTTTT.

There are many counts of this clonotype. The CDR3 nucleotides are TGTGCCAGCAGCTTAGGGAGGGGCCGGGAGACCCAGTACTTC. Its translation: CASSLGRGRETQYF. V is TRBV7-2 and J is TRBJ2-5, with a weak D call TRBD2 (6 bases). V was clipped by 1 base and J by 5 bases, with 11 bases between them. The length of the CDR3 is 14 residues. Germline lookup yields CDR1 SGHTA and CDR2 FQGNSA. Based on the CDR3 plus reference TRBV7-2 and TRBJ2-5, the full variable domain is GAGVSQSPSNKVTEKGKDVELRCDPISGHTALYWYRQSLGQGLEFLIYFQGNSAPDKSGLPSDRFSAERTGGSVSTLTIQRTQQEDSAVYLCASSLGRGRETQYFGPGTRLLVL.

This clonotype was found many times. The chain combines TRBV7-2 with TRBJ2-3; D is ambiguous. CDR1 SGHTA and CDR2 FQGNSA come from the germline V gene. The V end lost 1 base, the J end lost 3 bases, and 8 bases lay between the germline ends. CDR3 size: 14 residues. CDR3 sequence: CASSLDPRTDTQYF. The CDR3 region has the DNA TGTGCCAGCAGCTTAGACCCCAGAACAGATACGCAGTATTTT.

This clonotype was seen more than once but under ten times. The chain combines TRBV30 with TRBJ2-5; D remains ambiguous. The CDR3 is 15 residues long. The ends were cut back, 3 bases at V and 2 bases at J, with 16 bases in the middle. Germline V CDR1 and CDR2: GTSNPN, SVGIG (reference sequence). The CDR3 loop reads CAWSSGVRPQETQYF. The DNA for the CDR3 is TGTGCCTGGAGCTCTGGGGTTCGACCGCAAGAGACCCAGTACTTC.

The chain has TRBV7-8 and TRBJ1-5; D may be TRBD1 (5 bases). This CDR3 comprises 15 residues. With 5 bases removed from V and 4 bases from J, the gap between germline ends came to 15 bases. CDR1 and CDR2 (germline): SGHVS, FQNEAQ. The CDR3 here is CASSDNRLRNQPQHF. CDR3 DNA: TGTGCCAGCAGCGACAACAGGCTCAGAAATCAGCCCCAGCATTTT.

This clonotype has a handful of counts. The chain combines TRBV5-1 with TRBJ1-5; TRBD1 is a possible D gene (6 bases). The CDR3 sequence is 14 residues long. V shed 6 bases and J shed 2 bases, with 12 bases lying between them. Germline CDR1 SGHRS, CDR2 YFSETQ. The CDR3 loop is CASIRGACNQPQHF. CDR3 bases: TGCGCCAGCATTCGGGGGGCATGCAATCAGCCCCAGCATTTT.

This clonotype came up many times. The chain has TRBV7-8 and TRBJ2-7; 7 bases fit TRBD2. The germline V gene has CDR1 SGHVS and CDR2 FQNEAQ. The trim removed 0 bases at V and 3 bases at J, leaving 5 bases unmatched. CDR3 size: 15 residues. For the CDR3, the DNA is TGTGCCAGCAGCTTAGCCAGCGGGGACTACTACGAGCAGTACTTC. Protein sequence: CASSLASGDYYEQYF.

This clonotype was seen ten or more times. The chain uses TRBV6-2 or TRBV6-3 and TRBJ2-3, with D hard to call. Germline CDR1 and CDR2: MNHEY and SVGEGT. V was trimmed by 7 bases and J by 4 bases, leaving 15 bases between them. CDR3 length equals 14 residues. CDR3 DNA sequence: TGTGCCAGCACCGAACTAAGGCGCTCAGATACGCAGTATTTT. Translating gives CASTELRRSDTQYF.

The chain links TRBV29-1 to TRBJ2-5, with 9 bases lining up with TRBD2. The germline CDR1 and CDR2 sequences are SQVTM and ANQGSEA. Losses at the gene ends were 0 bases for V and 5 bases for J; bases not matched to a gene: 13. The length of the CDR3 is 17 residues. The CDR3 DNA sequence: TGCAGCGTTGAAGAGTTAGCGGGGGATTATCAATTGGAGACCCAGTACTTC. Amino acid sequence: CSVEELAGDYQLETQYF.

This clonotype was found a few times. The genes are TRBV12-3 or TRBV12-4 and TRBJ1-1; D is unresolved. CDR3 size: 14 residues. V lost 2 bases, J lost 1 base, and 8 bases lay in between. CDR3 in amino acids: CASSLRFPNTEAFF. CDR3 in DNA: TGTGCCAGCAGTTTAAGGTTTCCGAACACTGAAGCTTTCTTT.

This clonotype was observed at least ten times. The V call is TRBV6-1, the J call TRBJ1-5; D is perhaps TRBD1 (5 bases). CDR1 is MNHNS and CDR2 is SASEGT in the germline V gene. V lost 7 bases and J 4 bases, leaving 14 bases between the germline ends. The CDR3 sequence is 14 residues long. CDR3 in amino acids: CASNGRGANQPQHF. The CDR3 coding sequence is TGTGCCAGCAACGGGAGAGGGGCAAATCAGCCCCAGCATTTT.